The TCR beta chain under discussion was sequenced for a study of blood T cells in healthy people across ages. Looking at the study overall: Using template switching, researchers captured about one barcoded beta molecule for each two T cells. Study-wide points: Older age coincided with a roughly linear decline in TCR beta diversity per million T cells.

This clonotype has at least ten counts. Its antigen is unknown. Combining a sample-barcoded 5' primer with a J-beta primer mix, a second PCR ran for roughly 7 to 11 cycles. TCRdb reprocessed the 5' RACE reads with MiXCR, giving one entry per CDR3 protein. The sample yields around 670,000 distinct CDR3 sequences, about 30% seen once. V lost 0 bases to trimming and J lost 2 bases; unmatched junction nucleotides: 2. Germline CDR1 and CDR2: DFQATT and SNEGSKA (reference sequence). The CDR3 sequence is 14 residues long. Every donor contributed about 10 milliliters of peripheral blood by blood draw. Each sample had at least 6 million PBMCs isolated.

V usage is TRBV20-1 and J usage is TRBJ2-7, with 9 bases matching TRBD2. The sequence was obtained from a woman of 80 years or more in good health. The sequencing sample was made of blood. The CDR3 loop reads CSAREGGGAYEQYF. The CDR3 DNA reads TGCAGTGCTAGAGAGGGCGGGGGGGCCTACGAGCAGTACTTC.